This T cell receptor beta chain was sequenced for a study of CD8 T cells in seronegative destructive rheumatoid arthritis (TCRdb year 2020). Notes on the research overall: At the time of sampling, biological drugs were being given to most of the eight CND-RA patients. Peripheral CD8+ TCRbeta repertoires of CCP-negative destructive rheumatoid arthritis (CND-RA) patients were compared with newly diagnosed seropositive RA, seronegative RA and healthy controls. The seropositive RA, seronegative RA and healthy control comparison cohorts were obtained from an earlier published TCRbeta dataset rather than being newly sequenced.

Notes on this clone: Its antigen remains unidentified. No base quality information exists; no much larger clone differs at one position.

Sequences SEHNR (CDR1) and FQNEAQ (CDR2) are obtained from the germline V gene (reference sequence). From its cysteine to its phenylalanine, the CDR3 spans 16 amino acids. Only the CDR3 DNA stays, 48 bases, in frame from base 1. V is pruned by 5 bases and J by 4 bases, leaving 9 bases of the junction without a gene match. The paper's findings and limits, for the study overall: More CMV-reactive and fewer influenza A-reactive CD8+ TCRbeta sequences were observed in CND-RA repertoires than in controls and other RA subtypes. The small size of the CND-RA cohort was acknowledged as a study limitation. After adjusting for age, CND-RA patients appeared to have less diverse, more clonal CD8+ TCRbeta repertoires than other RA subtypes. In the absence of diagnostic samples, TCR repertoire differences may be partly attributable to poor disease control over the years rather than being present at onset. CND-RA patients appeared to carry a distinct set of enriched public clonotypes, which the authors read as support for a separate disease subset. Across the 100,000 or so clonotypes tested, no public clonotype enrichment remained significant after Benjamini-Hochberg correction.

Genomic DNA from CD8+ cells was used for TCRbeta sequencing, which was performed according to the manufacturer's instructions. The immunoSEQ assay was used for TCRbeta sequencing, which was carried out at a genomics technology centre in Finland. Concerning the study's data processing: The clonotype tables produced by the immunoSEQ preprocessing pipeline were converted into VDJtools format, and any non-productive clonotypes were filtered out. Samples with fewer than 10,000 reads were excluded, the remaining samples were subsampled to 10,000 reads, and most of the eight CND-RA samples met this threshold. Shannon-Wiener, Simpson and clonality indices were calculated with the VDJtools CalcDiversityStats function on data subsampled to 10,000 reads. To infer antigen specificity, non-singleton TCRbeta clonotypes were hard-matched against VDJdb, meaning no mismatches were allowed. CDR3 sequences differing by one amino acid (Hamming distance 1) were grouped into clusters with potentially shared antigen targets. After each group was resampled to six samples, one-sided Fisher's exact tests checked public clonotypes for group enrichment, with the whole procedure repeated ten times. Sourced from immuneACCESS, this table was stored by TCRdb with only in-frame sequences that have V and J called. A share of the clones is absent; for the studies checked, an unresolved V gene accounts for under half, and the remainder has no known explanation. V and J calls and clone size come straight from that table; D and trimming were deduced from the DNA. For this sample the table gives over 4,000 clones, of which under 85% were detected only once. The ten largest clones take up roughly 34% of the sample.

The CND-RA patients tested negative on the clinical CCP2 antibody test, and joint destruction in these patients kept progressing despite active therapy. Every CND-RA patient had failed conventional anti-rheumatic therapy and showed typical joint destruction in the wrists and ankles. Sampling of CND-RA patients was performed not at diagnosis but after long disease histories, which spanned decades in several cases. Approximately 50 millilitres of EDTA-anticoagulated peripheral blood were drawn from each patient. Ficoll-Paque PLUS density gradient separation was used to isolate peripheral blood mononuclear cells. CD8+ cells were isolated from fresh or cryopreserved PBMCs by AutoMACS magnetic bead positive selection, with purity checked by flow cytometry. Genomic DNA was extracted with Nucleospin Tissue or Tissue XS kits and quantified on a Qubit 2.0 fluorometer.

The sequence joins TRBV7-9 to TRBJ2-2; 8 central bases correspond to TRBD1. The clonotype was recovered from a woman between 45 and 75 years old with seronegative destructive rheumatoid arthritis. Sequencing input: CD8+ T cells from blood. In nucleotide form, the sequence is TGTGCCAGCAGCGACGCAGGGGGCGCCGTCACCGGGGAGCTGTTTTTT. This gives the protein CASSDAGGAVTGELFF.